One sample yielded the 32 T cell receptor beta chains listed below, sequenced in a study of cytomegalovirus exposure and HLA in healthy donors. Both 60 Vbeta primers and 13 Jbeta primers went into the PCR. TCRdb's table, derived via immunoSEQ multiplex PCR, lists solely in-frame clones and lacks some. The table shows about 110,000 clones, with approximately 70% occurring only once. The sample taken for sequencing was PBMCs. The receptors were gathered from a young man in good health and CMV-seronegative.

This clone was found a few times. This chain links TRBV27 with TRBJ1-5, with D perhaps matching TRBD1 (6 bases). Trimming removed 0 bases at V and 1 base at J, with 10 bases between. The CDR3 has 16 residues. Germline V gene lookup returns CDR1 MNHEY and CDR2 SMNVEV (reference sequence). CDR3 amino acids: CASSLSAGESNQPQHF. In nucleotides, the CDR3 is TGTGCCAGCAGTTTATCGGCAGGGGAGAGCAATCAGCCCCAGCATTTT.

The chain links TRBV9 to TRBJ1-5; 7 nucleotides line up with TRBD1. The CDR3 has 14 amino acids. V was pared by 3 bases and J by 7 bases, with 7 bases of the junction left unmatched. Germline CDR1 SGDLS, CDR2 YYNGEE. CDR3: CASSDRGETQPQHF. For the CDR3, the DNA is TGTGCCAGCAGCGACAGGGGTGAGACACAGCCCCAGCATTTT.

The chain combines TRBV5-4 with TRBJ2-7, with 13 nucleotides matching TRBD2. CDR1 is SGHNT, CDR2 YYREEE, per germline (reference sequence). Losses at the gene ends were 2 bases for V and 0 bases for J; bases not matched to a gene: 8. This CDR3 has 18 amino acids. The CDR3 region is CASSLEPGLAGRSYEQYF. DNA for the CDR3: TGTGCCAGCAGCTTAGAACCGGGACTAGCGGGGCGCTCCTACGAGCAGTACTTC.

The J gene is TRBJ2-3, the V gene TRBV28; 8 nucleotides agree with TRBD1. There are 15 residues in the CDR3. The junction had 6 bases not matched to a gene; V was cut back by 1 base and J by 6 bases. Germline values: CDR1 MDHEN, CDR2 SYDVKM. The DNA of the CDR3 is TGTGCCAGCAGTTTATTAAGGCAGGGGGCGGATACGCAGTATTTT. It specifies CASSLLRQGADTQYF.

The V and J genes are TRBV15 and TRBJ2-7; 15 nucleotides align to TRBD2. Germline CDR1 and CDR2: LNHNV and YYDKDF (reference sequence). This CDR3 spans 16 amino acids. The V segment lost 3 bases and the J segment 1 base; nucleotides outside the gene matches: 1. The CDR3 DNA sequence: TGTGCCACCAGCAGGGGACTAGCGGGAGGATCCTACGAGCAGTACTTC. Its translation is CATSRGLAGGSYEQYF.

The V and J genes are TRBV28 and TRBJ2-5, with D perhaps matching TRBD2 (6 bases). The last part of the DNA fits TRBJ2-7 better; the J call may be wrong. The CDR3 covers 15 residues. Germline-derived CDR1 and CDR2 are MDHEN and SYDVKM. The CDR3 reads CASIPGEAGFYEQYF. CDR3 sequence (DNA): TGTGCCAGCATCCCTGGAGAAGCGGGTTTTTACGAGCAGTACTTC.

The chain combines TRBV4-3 with TRBJ1-5, with D possibly being TRBD1 (5 bases). Trimming cost V 4 bases and J 7 bases, with 17 bases left between them. The CDR3 loop spans 15 amino acids. CDR1 is LGHNA, CDR2 YSLEER, per germline. The CDR3 DNA is TGCGCCAGCAGCCTGAAGCACGGGGGAGGACAGCCCCAGCATTTT. Protein sequence: CASSLKHGGGQPQHF.

The V and J genes are TRBV19 and TRBJ2-1, with D hard to call. V was cut by 4 bases and J by 0 bases, with 10 bases left in between. Looked up from germline, CDR1 is LNHDA and CDR2 is SQIVND (reference sequence). CDR3 length equals 15 residues. The CDR3 here is CASSRESSSYNEQFF. The CDR3 DNA sequence: TGTGCCAGTAGTAGAGAGTCCTCCTCCTACAATGAGCAGTTCTTC.

This chain joins TRBV5-4 and TRBJ2-5; a weak D match, TRBD2 (6 bases). V shed 4 bases and J shed 5 bases, with 6 bases lying between them. Germline V CDR1 and CDR2: SGHNT, YYREEE (reference sequence). CDR3 length equals 11 residues. This chain's CDR3 is CASSGGETQYF. The CDR3 bases are TGTGCCAGCAGCGGAGGGGAGACCCAGTACTTC. The whole variable domain, remainder taken from reference TRBV5-4 and TRBJ2-5, is ETGVTQSPTHLIKTRGQQVTLRCSSQSGHNTVSWYQQALGQGPQFIFQYYREEENGRGNFPPRFSGLQFPNYSSELNVNALELDDSALYLCASSGGETQYFGPGTRLLVL.

There are a few counts of this clone. This chain connects TRBV12-5 to TRBJ1-1, with D unclear. Trimming pared 1 base from V and 0 bases from J, leaving 6 bases between. The germline gives CDR1 LGHNT, CDR2 FRNRAP. The CDR3 contains 14 residues. CDR3 loop: CASGLGAMNTEAFF. The CDR3 DNA follows: TGTGCTAGTGGTTTGGGAGCAATGAACACTGAAGCTTTCTTT.

The chain has TRBV6-5 and TRBJ2-3; the D is unclear. V was cut by 2 bases and J by 2 bases, with 11 bases left in between. Germline V gene lookup returns CDR1 MNHEY and CDR2 SVGAGI. The CDR3 is made up of 15 amino acids. In nucleotides, the CDR3 is TGTGCCAGCAGTTACAGATATAGTCCCACAGATACGCAGTATTTT. This codes for CASSYRYSPTDTQYF.

This clone was picked up a small number of times. This chain uses TRBV30 with TRBJ1-2; possibly TRBD1 for D (5 bases). With 2 bases removed from V and 5 bases from J, the gap between germline ends came to 12 bases. The CDR3 covers 13 residues. Germline V lookup: CDR1 GTSNPN, CDR2 SVGIG (reference sequence). The CDR3 here is CAWSPQGSYGYTF. Here the CDR3 DNA reads TGTGCCTGGAGTCCCCAGGGTTCTTATGGCTACACCTTC.

This sequence joins TRBV19 and TRBJ2-3; 7 bases agree with TRBD1. The J segment lost 4 bases and the V segment lost 7 bases, leaving 5 bases of the junction unmatched. The CDR3 is made up of 13 amino acids. Germline CDR1 is LNHDA and CDR2 is SQIVND (reference sequence). In DNA, the CDR3 is TGTGCCAGTAAGTCAGGGGGATCAGATACGCAGTATTTT. The encoded protein is CASKSGGSDTQYF.

The chain links TRBV28 to TRBJ1-5, with 7 bases matching TRBD1. The germline V gene has CDR1 MDHEN and CDR2 SYDVKM. After removal of 6 bases from V and 1 base from J, the junction contained 6 bases not matched to a gene. The CDR3 runs to 15 residues. CDR3 region: CASSQEGASNQPQHF. The CDR3 DNA is TGTGCCAGCAGCCAGGAGGGGGCGAGCAATCAGCCCCAGCATTTT.

The chain recombines TRBV10-3 with TRBJ2-3, with D possibly TRBD2 on 6 matching bases. CDR3 length: 19 residues. V lost 0 bases and J 5 bases, leaving 24 bases between the germline ends. Germline V gene lookup returns CDR1 ENHRY and CDR2 SYGVKD. The CDR3 protein is CAISESIGEAGTVRDTQYF. In nucleotides, the CDR3 is TGTGCCATCAGTGAGTCGATTGGGGAGGCAGGGACGGTTCGAGATACGCAGTATTTT.

The chain couples TRBV19 to TRBJ1-5, with a possible D match to TRBD1 (6 bases). The CDR3 is 16 amino acids. CDR1 and CDR2 (germline): LNHDA, SQIVND (reference sequence). V was cut by 7 bases and J by 5 bases, with 21 bases left in between. CDR3 DNA sequence: TGTGCCAGTATGGAAGGTGGCAGGGGAAGGCATCAGCCCCAGCATTTT. Translated: CASMEGGRGRHQPQHF. Full variable domain (missing parts from reference TRBV19 and TRBJ1-5): DGGITQSPKYLFRKEGQNVTLSCEQNLNHDAMYWYRQDPGQGLRLIYYSQIVNDFQKGDIAEGYSVSREKKESFPLTVTSAQKNPTAFYLCASMEGGRGRHQPQHFGDGTRLSIL.

This clone has more than one count but fewer than ten. The chain has TRBV7-9 and TRBJ1-1; D is undetermined. The germline gives CDR1 SEHNR, CDR2 FQNEAQ (reference sequence). The CDR3 covers 12 residues. The V gene lost 8 bases and the J gene lost 4 bases, with 11 bases spanning the gap. The DNA for the CDR3 is TGTGCCAGCGGGGAGGTGGCCACTGAAGCTTTCTTT. Protein product: CASGEVATEAFF.

The chain joins TRBV7-9 to TRBJ1-5; TRBD1 matches at 7 bases. This CDR3 has 14 amino acids. Looked up from germline, CDR1 is SEHNR and CDR2 is FQNEAQ (reference sequence). V dropped 4 bases and J dropped 5; count of bases not matched to a gene: 5. CDR3 in DNA: TGTGCCAGCAGCTCGCGGGACAGTGATCAGCCCCAGCATTTT. Protein product: CASSSRDSDQPQHF.

This sequence joins TRBV11-3 and TRBJ2-3, with 13 positions matching TRBD2. There are 18 residues in the CDR3. With V trimmed by 2 bases and J by 0 bases, 5 bases remained unmatched. Germline loops: CDR1 SGHNT, CDR2 YENEEA. CDR3 coding DNA: TGTGCCAGCAGCTTAAGGACTAGCGGGGGCCTAAGCACAGATACGCAGTATTTT. Encoded protein: CASSLRTSGGLSTDTQYF.

The chain uses TRBV9 and TRBJ1-1; D possibly corresponds to TRBD1 (5 bases). The CDR3 consists of 15 residues. The germline CDR1 and CDR2 sequences are SGDLS and YYNGEE. V was clipped by 4 bases and J by 2 bases, with 15 bases between them. CDR3: CASSPAGRVNTEAFF. As DNA, the CDR3 is TGTGCCAGCAGCCCAGCGGGCAGGGTCAACACTGAAGCTTTCTTT.

V gene TRBV6-6 combines with J gene TRBJ1-5; D unclear. V lost 0 bases and J 4 bases, leaving 13 bases between the germline ends. The CDR3 is 16 amino acids. The germline V gene encodes CDR1 MNHNY and CDR2 SVGAGI (reference sequence). CDR3 amino acids: CASSYSREFGNQPQHF. CDR3 bases: TGTGCCAGCAGTTACTCGCGGGAATTTGGGAATCAGCCCCAGCATTTT.

This chain connects TRBV11-2 to TRBJ1-6; TRBD1 aligns across 10 bases. The length of the CDR3 is 17 residues. The V and J ends lost 4 bases and 1 base, in that order; junction bases with no gene match: 4. CDR1 is SGHAT, CDR2 FQNNGV, per germline. CDR3 region: CASSSDRGRSYNSPLHF. Written as DNA, the CDR3 is TGTGCCAGCAGCTCCGACAGGGGGCGATCCTATAATTCACCCCTCCACTTT.

This clone has a handful of counts. V and J are TRBV6-1 and TRBJ2-7; D remains unclear. Trimming cost V 3 bases and J 6 bases, with 9 bases left between them. In germline, CDR1 is MNHNS, CDR2 SASEGT. CDR3 length: 12 amino acids. The CDR3 DNA follows: TGTGCCAGCAGTGACAGGTATGGCGAGCAGTACTTC. Residues: CASSDRYGEQYF.

V gene TRBV30 combines with J gene TRBJ2-3, with D tentatively TRBD2 (5 bases). V lost 3 bases, J lost 0 bases, and 16 bases lay in between. Germline loops: CDR1 GTSNPN, CDR2 SVGIG (reference sequence). This CDR3 comprises 16 residues. The CDR3 DNA reads TGTGCCTGGAGCTCGTGGAGGTCTTATAGCACAGATACGCAGTATTTT. Protein product: CAWSSWRSYSTDTQYF.

This clone was seen only a few times. The genes are TRBV5-5 and TRBJ2-1; the match to TRBD2 covers 9 bases. Germline CDR1 and CDR2: SGHKS and YYEKEE (reference sequence). Losses at the gene ends were 3 bases for V and 15 bases for J; bases not matched to a gene: 13. This CDR3 has 14 residues. For the CDR3, the DNA is TGTGCCAGCAGCTCTTGGACAGGCGGGAGGGCCATGTTCTTC. Protein: CASSSWTGGRAMFF.

This clone was observed once. At one end the junction does not follow the germline gene, possibly because of a read error. The chain recombines TRBV11-1 with TRBJ2-2, with a tentative D call TRBD1 (5 bases). CDR3 length equals 16 residues. Germline CDR1 reads SGHAT; CDR2 reads FQDESV (reference sequence). CDR3 residues: CANSSTANPNTGELFF. The CDR3 DNA follows: TGTGCCAACAGCTCGACAGCAAACCCGAACACCGGGGAGCTGTTTTTT.

This sequence joins TRBV2 and TRBJ1-2; a weak D match, TRBD1 (5 bases). The CDR3 runs to 13 residues. CDR1 SNHLY and CDR2 FYNNEI come from the germline V gene. V was pared by 4 bases and J by 6 bases, with 12 bases between. CDR3 sequence (DNA): TGTGCCAGCAGTGGAAAGGGGAACCATGGCTACACCTTC. It encodes CASSGKGNHGYTF.

This clone was found a few times. V is TRBV2 and J is TRBJ1-1; no definite D call. CDR1 is SNHLY, CDR2 FYNNEI, per germline. Trimming pared 10 bases from V and 1 base from J, leaving 13 bases between. The CDR3 is 13 amino acids. The CDR3 DNA reads TGTGCCACCTCGAGCTACCAGAACACTGAAGCTTTCTTT. Translation: CATSSYQNTEAFF.

The rearrangement joins TRBV7-2 to TRBJ2-7, with D possibly matching TRBD2 (5 bases). Germline-derived CDR1 and CDR2 are SGHTA and FQGNSA. Trimming removed 0 bases at V and 3 bases at J, with 12 bases between. CDR3 length: 15 residues. The CDR3 reads CASSLARVGDYEQYF. The DNA of the CDR3 is TGTGCCAGCAGCTTAGCGCGAGTGGGAGACTACGAGCAGTACTTC.

This clone turned up a few times. This sequence joins TRBV23-1 and TRBJ1-1; no reliable D call. TRBV23-1 is assigned to the ORF class and has an uncertain function. The CDR3 consists of 10 residues. Trimming took off 4 bases at V and 10 bases at J, with 7 bases between the two ends. CDR3 nucleotide sequence: TGCGCCAGCAGTCCCGTCCGAGCTTTCTTT. It codes for CASSPVRAFF.

This clone was seen more than once but under ten times. This chain uses TRBV15 with TRBJ2-7; 7 bases fit TRBD2. The germline CDR1 and CDR2 sequences are LNHNV and YYDKDF (reference sequence). The CDR3 runs 17 residues. With 0 bases clipped from V and 1 base from J, the junction kept 9 bases outside the gene matches. CDR3 coding DNA: TGTGCCACCAGCAGAGAGGTGGGGCAGGGAGGGTCCTACGAGCAGTACTTC. Its protein product is CATSREVGQGGSYEQYF.

This clone has just a few counts. The chain joins TRBV5-1 to TRBJ2-7; maybe TRBD1 (5 bases). This CDR3 comprises 14 residues. Germline CDR1 SGHRS, CDR2 YFSETQ. Trimming took 3 bases from V and 2 from J, leaving 12 bases between them. The CDR3 nucleotides read TGCGCCAGCAGCTCTTTACAGGCCCCCTACGAGCAGTACTTC. It encodes CASSSLQAPYEQYF.